The 4 T cell receptor beta chains below come from one sample, sequenced in a study of blood T cell repertoires in COVID-19. The repertoire was sequenced with immunoSEQ multiplex PCR; TCRdb's copy has only in-frame clones and lacks some. The table lists about 69,000 clones, roughly 79% of them singletons. The specimen sequenced was peripheral blood. The receptors come from a man in his sixties with acute or convalescent COVID-19.

V and J are TRBV5-4 and TRBJ2-5; 7 bases are shared with TRBD1. Germline CDR1 reads SGHNT; CDR2 reads YYREEE (reference sequence). The ends lost 6 bases at V and 2 bases at J; junction bases unmatched: 10. CDR3 size: 15 residues. The CDR3 is CASTQTGTVQETQYF. The CDR3 coding sequence is TGTGCCAGCACCCAAACGGGGACAGTACAAGAGACCCAGTACTTC. The full variable domain, in which reference TRBV5-4 and TRBJ2-5 provide the parts outside the CDR3, is ETGVTQSPTHLIKTRGQQVTLRCSSQSGHNTVSWYQQALGQGPQFIFQYYREEENGRGNFPPRFSGLQFPNYSSELNVNALELDDSALYLCASTQTGTVQETQYFGPGTRLLVL.

The chain links TRBV12-5 to TRBJ1-2; D possibly corresponds to TRBD1 (6 bases). This CDR3 spans 15 amino acids. Germline values: CDR1 LGHNT, CDR2 FRNRAP. Trimming left V 0 bases short and J 2 bases short, with 10 bases between. The CDR3 protein is CASGLVYGQNYGYTF. CDR3 DNA sequence: TGTGCTAGTGGTTTGGTATATGGACAGAACTATGGCTACACCTTC.

This clone was found once. The chain links TRBV5-8 to TRBJ1-5, with D perhaps matching TRBD1 (5 bases). The CDR3 is 17 amino acids. Trimming left V 4 bases short and J 0 bases short, with 17 bases between. Per the germline V gene, CDR1 is SGHTS and CDR2 is YDEGEE. The CDR3 sequence is CASSRQKHAFSNQPQHF. The CDR3 DNA follows: TGTGCCAGCAGCCGACAGAAACATGCTTTTAGCAATCAGCCCCAGCATTTT. Variable domain in full (rest from reference TRBV5-8 and TRBJ1-5): EAGVTQSPTHLIKTRGQQATLRCSPISGHTSVYWYQQALGLGLQFLLWYDEGEERNRGNFPPRFSGRQFPNYSSELNVNALELEDSALYLCASSRQKHAFSNQPQHFGDGTRLSIL.

The chain links TRBV7-2 to TRBJ1-2; 8 bases match TRBD1. Trimming cost V 2 bases and J 8 bases; bases outside gene matches: 10. In germline, CDR1 is SGHTA, CDR2 FQGNSA. The CDR3 has 15 amino acids. CDR3 DNA sequence: TGTGCCAGCAGCTTACGAGCAGGGGGCGCGGGAGGCTACACCTTC. Translation: CASSLRAGGAGGYTF.